A single count supports the clone carrying this T cell receptor beta chain. Other DNA variants within this sample encode the same CDR3. This entry is derived from a study of blood T cell repertoires in COVID-19. As for the study in general: T cells, B-cell-depleted T cells, or PBMCs provided the cDNA or gDNA that served as material.

This CDR3 has 13 amino acids. CDR1 and CDR2 from the germline V gene are SGHNT and YENEEA. With V trimmed by 8 bases and J by 3 bases, 3 bases remained unmatched. As originally analysed: For nucleated cells, counts were estimated from reference gene primer amplification. This table comes from immunoSEQ multiplex PCR, and its TCRdb copy is limited to in-frame clones, with some not included. The V and J calls and the clone size are those of that table, but D and trimming were determined from the DNA. The sample shows about 250,000 clones, about 70% of them seen only once. The gene calls are TRBV11-3 and TRBJ2-3; the match to TRBD1 covers 9 bases. The sequencing sample was made of peripheral blood. This sequence originates from a woman aged 80 or older with acute or convalescent COVID-19. The CDR3, as DNA: TGTGCCAGCTCGGACAGGGGAACAGATACGCAGTATTTT. This encodes CASSDRGTDTQYF.